This T cell receptor (beta chain) was captured in a study of T cell responses to AZD1222 COVID-19 vaccine. Study overall: Second-dose groups at about 4 or about 12 weeks were pooled.

CDR3 size: 12 residues. The ends were cut back, 6 bases at V and 6 bases at J, with 11 bases in the middle. This clone was observed once. Its antigen is unidentified. The method was immunoSEQ multiplex PCR; TCRdb's version includes in-frame clones alone and lacks a portion of them. The sample lists 75,000 to 100,000 clones, about 88% occurring once. Whole-study findings and limits: Reportedly, close to half of spike-specific TCRs are directed against unmutated variant regions.

The V and J genes are TRBV12-3 or TRBV12-4 and TRBJ1-2; tentatively, D is TRBD1 (5 bases). This clonotype originated in an adult in good health. Sequenced material: peripheral blood, taken on day 0 of AZD1222 vaccination. CDR3 coding DNA: TGTGCCAGCAGCGGCAGGGTTAATGGCTACACCTTC. This translates into CASSGRVNGYTF.